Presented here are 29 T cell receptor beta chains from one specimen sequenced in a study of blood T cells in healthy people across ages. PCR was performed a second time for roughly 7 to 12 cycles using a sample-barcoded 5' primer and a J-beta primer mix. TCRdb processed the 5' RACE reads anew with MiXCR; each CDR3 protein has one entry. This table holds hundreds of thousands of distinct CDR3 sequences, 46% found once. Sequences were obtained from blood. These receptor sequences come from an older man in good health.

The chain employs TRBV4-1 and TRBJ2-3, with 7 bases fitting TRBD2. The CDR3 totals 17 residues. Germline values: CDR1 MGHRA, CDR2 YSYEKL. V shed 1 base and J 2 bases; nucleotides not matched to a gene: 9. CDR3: CASSQAVPSGITDTQYF. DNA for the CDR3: TGCGCCAGCAGCCAAGCTGTTCCTAGCGGAATCACAGATACGCAGTATTTT.

CDR3 nucleotides: TGTGCCAGCAGCTTAGCACCCAGTCAGGGGCAGCCCCAGCATTTT. It yields the protein CASSLAPSQGQPQHF. V is TRBV7-2 and J is TRBJ1-5, with TRBD1 as a possible D gene (6 bases). Germline CDR1 reads SGHTA; CDR2 reads FQGNSA. This CDR3 is 15 amino acids long. Trimming cost V 0 bases and J 7 bases, with 13 bases left between them.

The CDR3 region is CASSLEARGTEAFF. CDR3 bases: TGTGCCAGCAGCTTGGAAGCCAGGGGAACTGAAGCTTTCTTT. The V call is TRBV5-6, the J call TRBJ1-1; tentative D call: TRBD1 (6 bases). CDR1 SGHDT and CDR2 YYEEEE come from the germline V gene. This CDR3 comprises 14 residues. Trimming pared 0 bases from V and 5 bases from J, leaving 11 bases between.

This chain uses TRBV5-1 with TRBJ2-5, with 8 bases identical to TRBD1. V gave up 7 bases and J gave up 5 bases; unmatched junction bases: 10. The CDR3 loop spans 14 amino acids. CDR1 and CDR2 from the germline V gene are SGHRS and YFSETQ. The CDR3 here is CASGAGQGRETQYF. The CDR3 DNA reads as TGCGCCAGCGGCGCAGGACAGGGAAGGGAGACCCAGTACTTC.

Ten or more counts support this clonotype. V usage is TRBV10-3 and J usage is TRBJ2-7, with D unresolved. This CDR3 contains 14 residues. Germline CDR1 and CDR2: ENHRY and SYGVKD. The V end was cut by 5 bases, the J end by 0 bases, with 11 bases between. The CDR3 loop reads CAISKTPSSYEQYF. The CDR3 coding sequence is TGTGCCATCAGTAAGACTCCAAGCTCCTACGAGCAGTACTTC.

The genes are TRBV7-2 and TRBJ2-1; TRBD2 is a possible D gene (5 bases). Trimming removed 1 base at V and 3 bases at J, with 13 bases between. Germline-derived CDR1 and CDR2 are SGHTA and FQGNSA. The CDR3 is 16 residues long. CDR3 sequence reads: CASSLGEPSRYNEQFF. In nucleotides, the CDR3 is TGTGCCAGCAGCTTAGGGGAGCCCTCCCGCTACAATGAGCAGTTCTTC.

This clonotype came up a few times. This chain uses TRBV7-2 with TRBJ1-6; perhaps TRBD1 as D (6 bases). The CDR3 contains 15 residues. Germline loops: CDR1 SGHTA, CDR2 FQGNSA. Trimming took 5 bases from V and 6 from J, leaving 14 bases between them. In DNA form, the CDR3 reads TGTGCCAGCAGCAGATTACAGGGAAGTAATTCACCCCTCCACTTT. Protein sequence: CASSRLQGSNSPLHF.

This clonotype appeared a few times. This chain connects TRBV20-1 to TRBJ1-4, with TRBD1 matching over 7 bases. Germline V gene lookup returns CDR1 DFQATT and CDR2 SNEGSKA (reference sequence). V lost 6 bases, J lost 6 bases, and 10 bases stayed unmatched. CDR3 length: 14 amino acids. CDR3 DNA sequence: TGCAGTGCAGGAGAGGGGGCTCTGGATGAAAAACTGTTTTTT. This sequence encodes CSAGEGALDEKLFF.

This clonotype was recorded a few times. CDR3 sequence (DNA): TGTGCCAGCAGTGAACGGGGGAAACTAGCGGGAGGAGATACGCAGTATTTT. This encodes CASSERGKLAGGDTQYF. The rearrangement uses TRBV2 and TRBJ2-3, with 12 bases matching TRBD2. The germline V gene has CDR1 SNHLY and CDR2 FYNNEI. After removal of 2 bases from V and 5 bases from J, the junction contained 8 bases not matched to a gene. This CDR3 region has 17 residues.

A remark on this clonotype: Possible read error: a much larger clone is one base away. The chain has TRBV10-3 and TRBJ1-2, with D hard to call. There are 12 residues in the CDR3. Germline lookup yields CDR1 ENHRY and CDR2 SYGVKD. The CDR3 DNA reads TGTACCATCAGTGACGCGGGGAATGGCTACACCTTC. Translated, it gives CTISDAGNGYTF.

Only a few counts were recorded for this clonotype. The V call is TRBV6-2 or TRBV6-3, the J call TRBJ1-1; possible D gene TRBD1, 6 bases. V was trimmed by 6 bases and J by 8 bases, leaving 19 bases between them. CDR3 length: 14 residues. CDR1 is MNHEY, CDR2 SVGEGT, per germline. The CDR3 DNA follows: TGTGCCAGCAGCATGGACAGTTCTCCGACCGAAGCTTTCTTT. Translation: CASSMDSSPTEAFF.

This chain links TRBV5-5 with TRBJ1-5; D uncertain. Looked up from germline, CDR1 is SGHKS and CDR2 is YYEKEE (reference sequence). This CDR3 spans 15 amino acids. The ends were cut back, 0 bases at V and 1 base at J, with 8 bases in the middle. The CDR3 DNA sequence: TGTGCCAGCAGCTTGGGGTTCGTGAGCAATCAGCCCCAGCATTTT. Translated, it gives CASSLGFVSNQPQHF.

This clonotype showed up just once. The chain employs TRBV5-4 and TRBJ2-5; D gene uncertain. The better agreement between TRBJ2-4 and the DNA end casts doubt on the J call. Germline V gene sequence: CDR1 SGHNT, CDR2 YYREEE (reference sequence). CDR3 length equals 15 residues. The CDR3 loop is CASSLANVPKNIQYF. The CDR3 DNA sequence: TGTGCCAGCAGCTTGGCGAATGTGCCCAAAAACATTCAGTACTTC.

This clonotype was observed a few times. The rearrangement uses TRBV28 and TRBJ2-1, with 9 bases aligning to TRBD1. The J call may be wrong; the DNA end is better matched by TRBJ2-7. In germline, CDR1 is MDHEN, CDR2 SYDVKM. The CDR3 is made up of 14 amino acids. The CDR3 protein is CASRTGGSYNEQYF. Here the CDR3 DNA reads TGTGCCAGCCGAACAGGGGGCTCCTACAATGAGCAGTACTTC.

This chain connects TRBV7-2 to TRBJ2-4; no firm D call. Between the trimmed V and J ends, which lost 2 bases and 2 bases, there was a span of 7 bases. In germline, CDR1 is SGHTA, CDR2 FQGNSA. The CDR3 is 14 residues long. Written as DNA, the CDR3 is TGTGCCAGCAGCTTACTACCTACCAAAAACATTCAGTACTTC. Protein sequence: CASSLLPTKNIQYF.

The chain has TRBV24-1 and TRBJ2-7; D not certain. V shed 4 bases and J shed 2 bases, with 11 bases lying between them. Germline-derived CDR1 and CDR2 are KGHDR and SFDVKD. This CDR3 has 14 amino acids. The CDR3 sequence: CATSDPRFPYEQYF. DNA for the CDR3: TGTGCCACCAGTGACCCCAGGTTCCCCTACGAGCAGTACTTC.

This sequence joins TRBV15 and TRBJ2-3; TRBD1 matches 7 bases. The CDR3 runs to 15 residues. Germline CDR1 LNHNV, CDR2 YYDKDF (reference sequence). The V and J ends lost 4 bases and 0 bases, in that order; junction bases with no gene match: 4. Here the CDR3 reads CATSTRDSSTDTQYF. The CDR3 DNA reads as TGTGCCACCAGCACCCGGGACAGTAGCACAGATACGCAGTATTTT.

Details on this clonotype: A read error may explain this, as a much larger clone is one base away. The CDR3 nucleotides are TGTGCCAGCAGCAAGACTGGGACTAGCGGACACCAAGAGACCCAGTACTTC. This sequence encodes CASSKTGTSGHQETQYF. This sequence joins TRBV11-3 and TRBJ2-5, with 11 nucleotides matching TRBD2. The V and J ends lost 5 bases and 0 bases, in that order; junction bases with no gene match: 8. The CDR3 is 17 residues long. Looked up from germline, CDR1 is SGHNT and CDR2 is YENEEA.

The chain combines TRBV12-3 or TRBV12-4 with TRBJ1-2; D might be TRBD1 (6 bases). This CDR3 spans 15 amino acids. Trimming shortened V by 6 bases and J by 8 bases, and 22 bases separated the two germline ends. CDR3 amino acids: CASSSPDRSSMGYTF. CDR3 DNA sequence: TGTGCCAGCAGCTCCCCGGACAGAAGTTCTATGGGCTACACCTTC.

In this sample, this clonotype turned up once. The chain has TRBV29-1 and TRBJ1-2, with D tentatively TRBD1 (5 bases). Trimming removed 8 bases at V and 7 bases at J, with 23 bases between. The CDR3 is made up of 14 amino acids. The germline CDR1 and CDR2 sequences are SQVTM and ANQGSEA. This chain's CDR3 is CSSLSDSGRRGYTF. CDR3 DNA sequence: TGCAGCAGCCTAAGTGACAGCGGACGTCGTGGCTACACCTTC. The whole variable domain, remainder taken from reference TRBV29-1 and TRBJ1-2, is SAVISQKPSRDICQRGTSLTIQCQVDSQVTMMFWYRQQPGQSLTLIATANQGSEATYESGFVIDKFPISRPNLTFSTLTVSNMSPEDSSIYLCSSLSDSGRRGYTFGSGTRLTVV.

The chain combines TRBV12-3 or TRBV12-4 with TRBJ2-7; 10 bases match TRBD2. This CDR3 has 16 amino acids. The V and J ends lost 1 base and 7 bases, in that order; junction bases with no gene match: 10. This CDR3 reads CASSLEPAGGLNEQYF. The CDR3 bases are TGTGCCAGCAGTTTAGAGCCAGCGGGAGGGCTCAATGAGCAGTACTTC.

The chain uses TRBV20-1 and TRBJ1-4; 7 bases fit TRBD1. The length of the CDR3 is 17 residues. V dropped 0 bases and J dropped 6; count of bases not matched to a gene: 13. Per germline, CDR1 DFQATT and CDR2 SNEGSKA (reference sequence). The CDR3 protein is CSARDLRPTGPDEKLFF. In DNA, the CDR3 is TGCAGTGCTAGAGATCTTCGCCCGACAGGGCCGGATGAAAAACTGTTTTTT.

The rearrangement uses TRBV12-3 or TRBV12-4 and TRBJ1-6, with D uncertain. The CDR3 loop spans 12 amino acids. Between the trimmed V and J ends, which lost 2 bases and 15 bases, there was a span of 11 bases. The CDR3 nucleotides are TGTGCCAGCAGTTTATCACTCGGGATCCTCCACTTT. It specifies CASSLSLGILHF.

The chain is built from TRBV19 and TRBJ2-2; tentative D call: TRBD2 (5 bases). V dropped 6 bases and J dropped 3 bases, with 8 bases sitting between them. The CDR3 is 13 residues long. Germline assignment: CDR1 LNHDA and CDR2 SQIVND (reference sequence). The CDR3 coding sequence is TGTGCCAGTAGGCGGGCCTACACCGGGGAGCTGTTTTTT. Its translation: CASRRAYTGELFF.

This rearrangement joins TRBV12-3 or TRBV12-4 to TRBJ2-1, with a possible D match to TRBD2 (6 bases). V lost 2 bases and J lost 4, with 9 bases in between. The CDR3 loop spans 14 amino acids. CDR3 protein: CASSLRETYNEQFF. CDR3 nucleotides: TGTGCCAGCAGTTTACGGGAGACTTACAATGAGCAGTTCTTC.

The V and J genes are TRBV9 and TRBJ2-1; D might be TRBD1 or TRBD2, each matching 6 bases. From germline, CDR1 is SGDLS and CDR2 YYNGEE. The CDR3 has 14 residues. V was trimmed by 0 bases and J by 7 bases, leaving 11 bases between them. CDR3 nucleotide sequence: TGTGCCAGCAGCGTAGGGAAGGGGGGAAATGAGCAGTTCTTC. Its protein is CASSVGKGGNEQFF.

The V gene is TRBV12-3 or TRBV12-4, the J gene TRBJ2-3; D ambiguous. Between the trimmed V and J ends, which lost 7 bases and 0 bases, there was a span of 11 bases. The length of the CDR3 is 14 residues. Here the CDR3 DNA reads TGTGCCAGCACCAAGACACAAAGCACAGATACGCAGTATTTT. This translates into CASTKTQSTDTQYF.

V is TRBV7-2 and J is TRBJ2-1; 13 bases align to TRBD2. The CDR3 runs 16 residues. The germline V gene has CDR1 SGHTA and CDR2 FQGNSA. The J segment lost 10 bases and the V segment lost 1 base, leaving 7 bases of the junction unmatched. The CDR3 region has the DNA TGTGCCAGCAGCTTAGTTGGAGGACTAGCGGGAGACGAGCAGTTCTTC. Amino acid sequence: CASSLVGGLAGDEQFF.

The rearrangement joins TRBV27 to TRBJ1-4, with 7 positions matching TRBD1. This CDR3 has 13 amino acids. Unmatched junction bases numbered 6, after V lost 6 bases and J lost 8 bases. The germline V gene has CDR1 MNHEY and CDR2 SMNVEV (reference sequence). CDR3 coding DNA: TGTGCCAGCAGAGAGAGGGGGCGAGAAAAACTGTTTTTT. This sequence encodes CASRERGREKLFF.